The 7 T cell receptor beta chains given below trace back to one sample, sequenced in a study of T-cell memory formation after mild COVID-19 (dated by TCRdb to the early 2020s). Library generation was performed with 5' RACE. The instrument was an Illumina NovaSeq 6000. Using fastp at Q25 and MiXCR, TCRdb reprocessed the public reads and kept productive beta chains. Under each unique CDR3 protein, matching rows form one entry showing the most common genes and DNA. The sample records roughly 400,000 distinct CDR3 sequences, more than 15% of which are singletons. The ten largest make up roughly a fifth of the sample. The sequenced sample was PBMCs or a T cell subset sorted from them (not recorded which). Source of these receptors: a man younger than 35 who had mild COVID-19 (a few samples of this study predate the infection). The sample titles of this study are shuffled in the database, so cell type and time point are left out; the donor was told from shared clones.

This clonotype showed up just a few times. The chain employs TRBV7-2 and TRBJ2-7; no firm D call. Trimming pared 2 bases from V and 2 bases from J, leaving 10 bases between. The germline CDR1 and CDR2 sequences are SGHTA and FQGNSA. The CDR3 contains 14 residues. The CDR3 sequence is CASSLLPFTYEQYF. In DNA form, the CDR3 reads TGTGCCAGCAGCTTATTACCCTTCACCTACGAGCAGTACTTC.

This rearrangement joins TRBV29-1 to TRBJ2-5, with 12 bases fitting TRBD2. The CDR3 covers 14 residues. From germline, CDR1 is SQVTM and CDR2 ANQGSEA. The ends lost 3 bases at V and 4 bases at J; junction bases unmatched: 3. CDR3 amino acids: CSVEPLAGGETQYF. Written as DNA, the CDR3 is TGCAGCGTTGAGCCACTAGCGGGGGGAGAGACCCAGTACTTC.

This clonotype has a count of ten or more. V is TRBV11-2 and J is TRBJ2-2, with D perhaps TRBD2 (6 bases). CDR3 size: 16 residues. The germline V gene encodes CDR1 SGHAT and CDR2 FQNNGV. V lost 4 bases and J 2 bases, leaving 14 bases between the germline ends. The CDR3 DNA follows: TGTGCCAGCAGCTCAATATCGGGGGACAACACCGGGGAGCTGTTTTTT. It codes for CASSSISGDNTGELFF.

This clonotype occurred a few times. The CDR3 coding sequence is TGTGCCAGCAGTTTATCGGGTGCGGCGAGCTCCTACGAGCAGTACTTC. Protein product: CASSLSGAASSYEQYF. The chain couples TRBV27 to TRBJ2-7; D gene unclear. CDR3 length: 16 residues. Germline V lookup: CDR1 MNHEY, CDR2 SMNVEV (reference sequence). The ends were cut back, 0 bases at V and 0 bases at J, with 12 bases in the middle.

The table lists this clonotype with a few counts. This chain links TRBV5-1 with TRBJ1-2; 7 bases match TRBD1. The CDR3 length is 13 residues. The V segment lost 4 bases and the J segment 6 bases; nucleotides outside the gene matches: 6. Per germline, CDR1 SGHRS and CDR2 YFSETQ. The CDR3 bases are TGCGCCAGCAGCCCGGACAGGTTTGATGGCTACACCTTC. It yields the protein CASSPDRFDGYTF.

This clonotype was seen more than once but under ten times. The rearrangement joins TRBV5-1 to TRBJ1-1; 7 positions match TRBD1. The germline gives CDR1 SGHRS, CDR2 YFSETQ. The V and J ends lost 4 bases and 1 base, in that order; junction bases with no gene match: 7. This CDR3 is built from 15 residues. The CDR3: CASSVPSGGNTEAFF. The CDR3 DNA follows: TGCGCCAGCAGCGTCCCCTCAGGGGGGAACACTGAAGCTTTCTTT. The full variable domain, completed using reference TRBV5-1 and TRBJ1-1, is KAGVTQTPRYLIKTRGQQVTLSCSPISGHRSVSWYQQTPGQGLQFLFEYFSETQRNKGNFPGRFSGRQFSNSRSEMNVSTLELGDSALYLCASSVPSGGNTEAFFGQGTRLTVV.

This clonotype occurred many times. The rearrangement joins TRBV2 to TRBJ2-7; 10 bases are shared with TRBD2. CDR1 is SNHLY and CDR2 is FYNNEI in the germline V gene. J lost 6 bases, V lost 7 bases, and 6 bases had no gene match. This CDR3 is 13 amino acids long. This CDR3 reads CASKELAGFEQYF. CDR3 bases: TGTGCCAGCAAGGAACTAGCGGGGTTCGAGCAGTACTTC.